Given below is one TCR beta chain in context. This specimen comes from a study of control samples from healthy donors and cancer patients. Libraries were prepared by immunoSEQ multiplex PCR; TCRdb keeps only in-frame clonotypes and omits some of them. There are about 59,000 clones in the sample; about 92% occur only once, and around 1.7% lies in the top ten. Germline V lookup: CDR1 MNHEY, CDR2 SVGAGI. Trimming removed 6 bases at V and 6 bases at J, with 15 bases between. This CDR3 spans 14 amino acids. The TCR comes from a man in his forties with colorectal cancer. The rearrangement joins TRBV6-5 to TRBJ1-5, with D possibly matching TRBD1 (6 bases). Sequencing used PBMCs. The CDR3 loop is CASSPDSVGQPQHF. The CDR3, as DNA: TGTGCCAGCAGCCCGGACAGCGTCGGTCAGCCCCAGCATTTT.